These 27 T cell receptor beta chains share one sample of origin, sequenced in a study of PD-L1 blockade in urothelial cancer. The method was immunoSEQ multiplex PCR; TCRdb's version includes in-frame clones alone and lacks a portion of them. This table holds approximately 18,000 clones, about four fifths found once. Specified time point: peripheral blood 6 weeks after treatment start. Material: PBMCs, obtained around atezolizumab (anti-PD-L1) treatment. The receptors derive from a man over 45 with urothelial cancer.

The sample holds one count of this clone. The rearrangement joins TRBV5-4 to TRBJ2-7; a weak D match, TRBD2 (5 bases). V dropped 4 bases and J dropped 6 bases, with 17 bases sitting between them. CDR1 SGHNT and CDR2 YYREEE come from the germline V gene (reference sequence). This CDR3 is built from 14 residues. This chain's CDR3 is CASSSSPRGSEQYF. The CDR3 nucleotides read TGTGCCAGCAGCAGTAGTCCCCGCGGGTCCGAGCAGTACTTC.

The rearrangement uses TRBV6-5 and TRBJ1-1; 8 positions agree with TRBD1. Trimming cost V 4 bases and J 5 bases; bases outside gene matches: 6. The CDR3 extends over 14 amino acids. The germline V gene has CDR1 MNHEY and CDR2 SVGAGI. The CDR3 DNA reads TGTGCCAGCAGTTCCACAGGGGGAAGGACTGAAGCTTTCTTT. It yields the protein CASSSTGGRTEAFF.

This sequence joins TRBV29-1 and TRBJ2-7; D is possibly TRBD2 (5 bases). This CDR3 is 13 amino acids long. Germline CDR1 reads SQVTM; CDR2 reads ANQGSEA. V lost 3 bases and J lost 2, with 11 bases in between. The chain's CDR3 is CSVEARDTYEQYF. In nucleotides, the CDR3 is TGCAGCGTTGAGGCGAGGGATACCTACGAGCAGTACTTC.

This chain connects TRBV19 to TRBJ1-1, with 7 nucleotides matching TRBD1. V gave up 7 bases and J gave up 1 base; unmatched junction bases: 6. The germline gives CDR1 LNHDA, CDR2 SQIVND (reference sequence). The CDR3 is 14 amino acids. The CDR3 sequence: CASNAQGGNTEAFF. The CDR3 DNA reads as TGTGCCAGTAACGCTCAGGGGGGGAACACTGAAGCTTTCTTT.

CDR3 residues: CATSRAGSTDTQYF. The CDR3, as DNA: TGTGCCACCAGCAGAGCCGGGTCCACAGATACGCAGTATTTT. The chain couples TRBV15 to TRBJ2-3, with D unresolved. Trimming pared 1 base from V and 2 bases from J, leaving 7 bases between. The CDR3 totals 14 residues. Germline lookup yields CDR1 LNHNV and CDR2 YYDKDF (reference sequence).

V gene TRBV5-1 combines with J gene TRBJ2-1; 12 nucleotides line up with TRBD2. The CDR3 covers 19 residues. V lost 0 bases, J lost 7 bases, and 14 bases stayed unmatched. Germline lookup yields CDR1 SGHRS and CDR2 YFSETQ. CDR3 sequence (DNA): TGCGCCAGCAGCTTGGCCGGGGGGGCTAGCGGGAGGGGTTGGAATGAGCAGTTCTTC. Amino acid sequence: CASSLAGGASGRGWNEQFF.

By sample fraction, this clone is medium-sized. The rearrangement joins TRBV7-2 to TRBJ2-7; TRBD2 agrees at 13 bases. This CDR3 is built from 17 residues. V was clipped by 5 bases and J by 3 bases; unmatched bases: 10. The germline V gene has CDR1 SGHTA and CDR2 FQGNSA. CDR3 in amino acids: CASSLLPGTSGNYEQYF. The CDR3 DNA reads TGTGCCAGCAGCCTCCTCCCCGGGACTAGCGGGAACTACGAGCAGTACTTC.

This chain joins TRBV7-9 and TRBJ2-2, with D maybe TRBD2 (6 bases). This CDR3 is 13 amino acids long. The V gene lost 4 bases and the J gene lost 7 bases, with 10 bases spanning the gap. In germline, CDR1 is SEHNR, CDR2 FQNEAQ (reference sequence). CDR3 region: CASSSGGGGELFF. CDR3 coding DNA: TGTGCCAGCAGCTCCGGGGGTGGCGGGGAGCTGTTTTTT.

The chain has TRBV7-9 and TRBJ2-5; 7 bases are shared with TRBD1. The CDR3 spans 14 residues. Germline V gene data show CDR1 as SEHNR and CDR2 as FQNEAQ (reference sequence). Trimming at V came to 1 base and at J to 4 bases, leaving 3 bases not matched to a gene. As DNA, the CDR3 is TGTGCCAGCAGCTTAGTTCACAGGGGAGAGACCCAGTACTTC. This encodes CASSLVHRGETQYF.

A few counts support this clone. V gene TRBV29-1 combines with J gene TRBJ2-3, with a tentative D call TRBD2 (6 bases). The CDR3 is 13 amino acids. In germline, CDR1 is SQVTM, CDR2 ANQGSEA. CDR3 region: CGVRGGETDTQYF. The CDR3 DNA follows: TGCGGGGTCCGTGGCGGGGAGACAGATACGCAGTATTTT.

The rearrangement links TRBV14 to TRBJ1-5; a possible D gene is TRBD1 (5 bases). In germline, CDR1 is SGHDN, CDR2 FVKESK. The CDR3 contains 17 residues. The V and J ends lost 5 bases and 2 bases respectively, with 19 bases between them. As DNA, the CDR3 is TGTGCCAGCAGCGCTCTAAGGGGAAGGTTGGGCAATCAGCCCCAGCATTTT. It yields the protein CASSALRGRLGNQPQHF.

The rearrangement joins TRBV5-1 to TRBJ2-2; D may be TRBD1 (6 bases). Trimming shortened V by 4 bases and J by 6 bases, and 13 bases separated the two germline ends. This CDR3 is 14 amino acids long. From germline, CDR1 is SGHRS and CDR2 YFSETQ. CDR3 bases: TGCGCCAGCAGCCCGAGGACAGCGGCCGGGGAGCTGTTTTTT. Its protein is CASSPRTAAGELFF. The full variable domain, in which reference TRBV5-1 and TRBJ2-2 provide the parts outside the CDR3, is KAGVTQTPRYLIKTRGQQVTLSCSPISGHRSVSWYQQTPGQGLQFLFEYFSETQRNKGNFPGRFSGRQFSNSRSEMNVSTLELGDSALYLCASSPRTAAGELFFGEGSRLTVL.

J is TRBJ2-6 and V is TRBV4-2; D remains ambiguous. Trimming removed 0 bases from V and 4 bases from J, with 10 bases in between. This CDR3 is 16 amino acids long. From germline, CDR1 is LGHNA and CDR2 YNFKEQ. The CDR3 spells CASSQELRKGANVLTF. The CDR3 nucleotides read TGTGCCAGCAGCCAAGAATTGCGGAAAGGGGCCAACGTCCTGACTTTC.

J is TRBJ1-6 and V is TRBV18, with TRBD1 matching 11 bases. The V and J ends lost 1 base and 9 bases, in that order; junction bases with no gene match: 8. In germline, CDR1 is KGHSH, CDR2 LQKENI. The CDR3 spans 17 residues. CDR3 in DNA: TGTGCCAGCTCACCACTTAATTCGGGACAGGGGGTTTCACCCCTCCACTTT. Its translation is CASSPLNSGQGVSPLHF.

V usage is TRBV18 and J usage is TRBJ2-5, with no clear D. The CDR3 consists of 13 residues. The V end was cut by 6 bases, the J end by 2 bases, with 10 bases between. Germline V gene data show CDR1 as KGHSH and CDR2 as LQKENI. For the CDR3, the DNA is TGTGCCAGCTCGCCCGGGTTTCAAGAGACCCAGTACTTC. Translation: CASSPGFQETQYF.

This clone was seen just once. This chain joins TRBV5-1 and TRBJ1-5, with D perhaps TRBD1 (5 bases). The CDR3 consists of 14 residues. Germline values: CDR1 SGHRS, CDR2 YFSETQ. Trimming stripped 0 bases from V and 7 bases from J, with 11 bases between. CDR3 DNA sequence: TGCGCCAGCAGCTTGGAGTCAGGGAAGCAGCCCCAGCATTTT. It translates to CASSLESGKQPQHF.

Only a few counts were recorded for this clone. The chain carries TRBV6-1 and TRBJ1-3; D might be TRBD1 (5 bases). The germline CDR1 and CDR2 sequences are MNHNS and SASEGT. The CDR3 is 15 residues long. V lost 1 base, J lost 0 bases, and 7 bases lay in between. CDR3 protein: CASSEVGGSGNTIYF. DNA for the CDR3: TGTGCCAGCAGTGAAGTCGGGGGCTCTGGAAACACCATATATTTT.

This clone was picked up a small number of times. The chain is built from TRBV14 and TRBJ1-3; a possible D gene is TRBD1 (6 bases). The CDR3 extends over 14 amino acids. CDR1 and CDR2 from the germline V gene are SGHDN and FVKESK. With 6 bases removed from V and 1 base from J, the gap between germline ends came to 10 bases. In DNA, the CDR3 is TGTGCCAGCAGGGCCACAGGGTCTGGAAACACCATATATTTT. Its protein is CASRATGSGNTIYF.

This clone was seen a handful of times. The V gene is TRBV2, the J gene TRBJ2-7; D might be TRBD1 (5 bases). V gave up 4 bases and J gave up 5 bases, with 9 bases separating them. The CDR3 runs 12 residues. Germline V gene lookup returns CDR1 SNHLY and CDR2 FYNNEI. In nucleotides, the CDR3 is TGTGCCAGCAGTGTAAAGGGGAACGAGCAGTACTTC. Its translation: CASSVKGNEQYF.

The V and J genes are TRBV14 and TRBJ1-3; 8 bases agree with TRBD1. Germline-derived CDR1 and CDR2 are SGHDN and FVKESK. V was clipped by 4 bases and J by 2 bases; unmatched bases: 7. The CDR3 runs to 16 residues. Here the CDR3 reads CASSLTVQGAGNTIYF. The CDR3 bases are TGTGCCAGCAGCCTAACTGTACAGGGGGCTGGAAACACCATATATTTT.

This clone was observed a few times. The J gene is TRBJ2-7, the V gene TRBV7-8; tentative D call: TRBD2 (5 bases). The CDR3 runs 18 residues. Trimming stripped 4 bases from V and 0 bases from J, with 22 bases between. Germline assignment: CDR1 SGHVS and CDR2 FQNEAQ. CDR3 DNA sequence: TGTGCCAGCAGCTCACAACTGCTAGAGGGAAGGAGCTCCTACGAGCAGTACTTC. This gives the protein CASSSQLLEGRSSYEQYF.

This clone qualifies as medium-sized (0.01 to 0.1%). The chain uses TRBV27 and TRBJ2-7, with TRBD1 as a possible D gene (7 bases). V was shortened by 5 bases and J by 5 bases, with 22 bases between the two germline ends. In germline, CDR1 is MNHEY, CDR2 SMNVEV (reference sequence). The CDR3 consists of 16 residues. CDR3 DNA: TGTGCCAGCAGTCTGGGGGTGGGGGGTCAGGGGGACGAGCAGTACTTC. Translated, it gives CASSLGVGGQGDEQYF.

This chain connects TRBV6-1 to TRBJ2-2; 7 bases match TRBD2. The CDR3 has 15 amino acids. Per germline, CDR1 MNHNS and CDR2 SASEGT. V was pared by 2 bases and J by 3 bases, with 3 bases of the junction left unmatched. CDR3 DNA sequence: TGTGCCAGCAGTGAATCCAGCGGGGACACCGGGGAGCTGTTTTTT. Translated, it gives CASSESSGDTGELFF.

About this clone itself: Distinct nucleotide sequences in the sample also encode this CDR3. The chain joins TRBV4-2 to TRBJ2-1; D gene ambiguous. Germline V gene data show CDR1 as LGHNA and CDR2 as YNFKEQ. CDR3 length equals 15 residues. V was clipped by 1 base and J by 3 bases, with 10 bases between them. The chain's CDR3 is CASSQGGQNYNEQFF. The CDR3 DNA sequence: TGTGCCAGCAGCCAAGGTGGCCAGAACTACAATGAGCAGTTCTTC.

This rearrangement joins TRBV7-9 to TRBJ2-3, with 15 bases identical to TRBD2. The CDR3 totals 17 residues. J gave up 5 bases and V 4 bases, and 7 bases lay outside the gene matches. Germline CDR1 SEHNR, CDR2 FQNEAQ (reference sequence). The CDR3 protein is CASSSSGTSGRQDTQYF. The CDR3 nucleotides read TGTGCCAGCAGCTCATCCGGGACTAGCGGGAGGCAAGATACGCAGTATTTT.

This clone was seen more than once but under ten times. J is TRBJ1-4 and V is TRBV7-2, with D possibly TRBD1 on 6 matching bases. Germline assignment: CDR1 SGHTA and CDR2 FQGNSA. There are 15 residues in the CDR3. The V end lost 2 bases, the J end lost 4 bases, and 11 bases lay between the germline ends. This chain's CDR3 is CASSLSQGGNEKLFF. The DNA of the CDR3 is TGTGCCAGCAGCTTAAGTCAAGGGGGTAATGAAAAACTGTTTTTT.

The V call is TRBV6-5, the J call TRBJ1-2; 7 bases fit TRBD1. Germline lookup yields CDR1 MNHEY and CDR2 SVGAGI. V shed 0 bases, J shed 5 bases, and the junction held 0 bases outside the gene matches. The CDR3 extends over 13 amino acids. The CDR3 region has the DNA TGTGCCAGCAGTTACTCGGGACAGTATGGCTACACCTTC. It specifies CASSYSGQYGYTF.